These T cell receptor beta chains were read from a single sample in a study of metastatic and nonmetastatic thyroid tumors. TCRdb re-clonotyped the PCR reads via MiXCR. The table lists 19,000 or so clones, roughly 26% of them singletons, with approximately 10% in the top ten. Sequencing was carried out using tumor tissue. The receptors were sampled from a female donor with papillary thyroid cancer or a benign thyroid nodule (not recorded which). Some clones in this sample may be carry-over from other donors' samples. CDR3s include the opening cysteine and the closing phenylalanine or tryptophan. Each record gives: V gene, J gene, D gene, clone size, CDR3 DNA, CDR3 protein. A D gene is named only where the DNA matches it firmly. Some rows have no size entry. The others give once, few or many, or a class for an expanded clone.

V gene: TRBV4-3; J gene: TRBJ1-5; D gene: TRBD1; clone size: NA; CDR3 DNA: TGCGCCAGCAGCCAGGGGACAGGGTATCAGCCCCAGCATTTT; CDR3 protein: CASSQGTGYQPQHF
V gene: TRBV6-1; J gene: TRBJ2-3; D gene: NA; clone size: NA; CDR3 DNA: TGTGCCAGCATTGAAGGTAAATCGGGTACGCAGTATTTT; CDR3 protein: CASIEGKSGTQYF
V gene: TRBV7-2; J gene: TRBJ2-1; D gene: NA; clone size: many; CDR3 DNA: TGTGCCAGCAGCTTAGTCACTGGCTGCTACAATGAGCAGTTCTTC; CDR3 protein: CASSLVTGCYNEQFF
V gene: TRBV19; J gene: TRBJ2-2; D gene: NA; clone size: few; CDR3 DNA: TGTGCCAGTATCAGGGGGGTGAGCACCGTGGAGCTGTTTTTT; CDR3 protein: CASIRGVSTVELFF
V gene: TRBV6-1; J gene: TRBJ1-1; D gene: NA; clone size: few; CDR3 DNA: TGTGCCAGCAGTCAAAAGCCTAGGGGGAACACTGAAGCTTTCTTT; CDR3 protein: CASSQKPRGNTEAFF
V gene: TRBV9; J gene: TRBJ1-3; D gene: TRBD1; clone size: many; CDR3 DNA: TGTGCCAGCAGCCCCCGGACAGGGCCTGGAAACACCATATATTTT; CDR3 protein: CASSPRTGPGNTIYF
V gene: TRBV6-1; J gene: TRBJ2-3; D gene: TRBD1; clone size: NA; CDR3 DNA: TGTGCCAGCCTCGGGGACAGAGGAGATACGCAGTATTTT; CDR3 protein: CASLGDRGDTQYF
V gene: TRBV6-1; J gene: TRBJ2-5; D gene: NA; clone size: NA; CDR3 DNA: TGTGCCAGCAGCGCTCAACGGGGGACCCAGTACTTC; CDR3 protein: CASSAQRGTQYF
V gene: TRBV10-3; J gene: TRBJ2-7; D gene: NA; clone size: NA; CDR3 DNA: TGTGCCATCAGTAGCGTGAGGGCCGCCTACGAGCGGTACTTC; CDR3 protein: CAISSVRAAYERYF
V gene: TRBV7-2; J gene: TRBJ1-1; D gene: NA; clone size: many; CDR3 DNA: TGTGCCAGCAGCTTATTTGGAGGGAGGAACACTGAAGCTTTCTTT; CDR3 protein: CASSLFGGRNTEAFF
V gene: TRBV6-4; J gene: TRBJ2-1; D gene: NA; clone size: many; CDR3 DNA: TGTGCCAGCAGTGACCTTCCAGGTGACAATGAGCAGTTCTTC; CDR3 protein: CASSDLPGDNEQFF
V gene: TRBV27; J gene: TRBJ2-2; D gene: NA; clone size: medium-sized; CDR3 DNA: TGTGCCAGCAGTCTCCAGCATTCCGGGGAGCTGTTTTTT; CDR3 protein: CASSLQHSGELFF
V gene: TRBV2; J gene: TRBJ2-5; D gene: TRBD2; clone size: few; CDR3 DNA: TGTGCCAGCAGTGGTAGCGGGAGTGGAGAGACCCAGTACTTC; CDR3 protein: CASSGSGSGETQYF
V gene: TRBV6-1; J gene: TRBJ2-2; D gene: TRBD2; clone size: many; CDR3 DNA: TGTGCCGGAAATAGCGGGACTGCCACCGGGGAGCTGTTTTTT; CDR3 protein: CAGNSGTATGELFF
V gene: TRBV12-3/TRBV12-4; J gene: TRBJ2-7; D gene: TRBD1; clone size: few; CDR3 DNA: TGTGCCAGCAGCAGGGGGATCTCCTACGAGCAGTACTTC; CDR3 protein: CASSRGISYEQYF
V gene: TRBV3-1; J gene: TRBJ1-1; D gene: TRBD1; clone size: many; CDR3 DNA: TGTGCCAGCAGCCAAGGGGGACAGGCCGCTTTCTTT; CDR3 protein: CASSQGGQAAFF
V gene: TRBV6-1; J gene: TRBJ1-1; D gene: TRBD1; clone size: few; CDR3 DNA: TGTGCCAGCAGTGAGGACAGGGGAGACACTGAAGCTTTCTTT; CDR3 protein: CASSEDRGDTEAFF
V gene: TRBV10-2; J gene: TRBJ1-5; D gene: NA; clone size: medium-sized; CDR3 DNA: TGCGCCAGCAGTGAGTCGATTGGGCAGATCAATCAGCCCCAGCATTTT; CDR3 protein: CASSESIGQINQPQHF
V gene: TRBV5-5; J gene: TRBJ1-1; D gene: TRBD1; clone size: once; CDR3 DNA: TGTGCCAGCACCGAGGGGGCAGTCGCTTTCTTT; CDR3 protein: CASTEGAVAFF
V gene: TRBV6-1; J gene: TRBJ2-3; D gene: NA; clone size: many; CDR3 DNA: TGTGCCAGCAGTGAAATAACAGGGCCCGATGGTAGTATTTTT; CDR3 protein: CASSEITGPDGSIF
V gene: TRBV12-3/TRBV12-4; J gene: TRBJ2-2; D gene: TRBD2; clone size: many; CDR3 DNA: TGTGCCAGCAGCTCGTTTCGGGGAGGGGACACCGGGGAGCTGTTTTTT; CDR3 protein: CASSSFRGGDTGELFF
V gene: TRBV11-2; J gene: TRBJ2-7; D gene: NA; clone size: NA; CDR3 DNA: TGTGCCAGCAGCTTAGATCTAGGGGTAGGTGAGCAGTACTTC; CDR3 protein: CASSLDLGVGEQYF
V gene: TRBV7-2; J gene: TRBJ1-5; D gene: NA; clone size: NA; CDR3 DNA: TGTGCCAGCAGCTTAGGCAGGGGTGGCAATCAGCCCCAGCATTTT; CDR3 protein: CASSLGRGGNQPQHF
V gene: TRBV7-8; J gene: TRBJ1-1; D gene: NA; clone size: many; CDR3 DNA: TGTGCCAGCAGCTTTTCCCGCACTGAAGCTTTCTTT; CDR3 protein: CASSFSRTEAFF
V gene: TRBV27; J gene: TRBJ2-1; D gene: NA; clone size: few; CDR3 DNA: TGTGCCAGCAGTTTATTTACGGAACGAACTACTGAGCAGTTCTTC; CDR3 protein: CASSLFTERTTEQFF